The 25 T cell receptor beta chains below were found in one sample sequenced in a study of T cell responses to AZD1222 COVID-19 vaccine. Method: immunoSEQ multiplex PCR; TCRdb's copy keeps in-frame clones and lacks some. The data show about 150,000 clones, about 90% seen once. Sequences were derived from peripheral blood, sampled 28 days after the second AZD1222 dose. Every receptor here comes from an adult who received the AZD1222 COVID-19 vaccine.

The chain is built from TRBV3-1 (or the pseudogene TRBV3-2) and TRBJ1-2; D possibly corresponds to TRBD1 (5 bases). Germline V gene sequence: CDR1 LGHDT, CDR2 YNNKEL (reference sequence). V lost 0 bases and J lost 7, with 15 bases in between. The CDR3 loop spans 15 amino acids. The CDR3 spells CASSQDLVKGTGYTF. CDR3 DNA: TGTGCCAGCAGCCAAGATCTAGTGAAAGGGACTGGCTACACCTTC.

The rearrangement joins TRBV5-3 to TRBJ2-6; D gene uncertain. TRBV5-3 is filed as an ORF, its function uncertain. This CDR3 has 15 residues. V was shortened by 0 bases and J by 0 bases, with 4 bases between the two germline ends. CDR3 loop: CARSLGLSGANVLTF. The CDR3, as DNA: TGTGCCAGAAGCTTGGGACTCTCTGGGGCCAACGTCCTGACTTTC.

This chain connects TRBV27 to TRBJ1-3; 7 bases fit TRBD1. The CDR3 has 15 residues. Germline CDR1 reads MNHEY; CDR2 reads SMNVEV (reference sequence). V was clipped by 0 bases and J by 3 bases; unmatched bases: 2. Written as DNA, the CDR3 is TGTGCCAGCAGTTTATCCAGGGGGATTGGAAACACCATATATTTT. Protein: CASSLSRGIGNTIYF.

The chain's CDR3 is CASWTTDEKLFF. In DNA form, the CDR3 reads TGTGCCAGCTGGACGACAGATGAAAAACTGTTTTTT. The chain uses TRBV6-5 and TRBJ1-4; perhaps TRBD1 as D (5 bases). The germline V gene has CDR1 MNHEY and CDR2 SVGAGI. V dropped 8 bases and J dropped 6 bases, with 10 bases sitting between them. The CDR3 runs 12 residues.

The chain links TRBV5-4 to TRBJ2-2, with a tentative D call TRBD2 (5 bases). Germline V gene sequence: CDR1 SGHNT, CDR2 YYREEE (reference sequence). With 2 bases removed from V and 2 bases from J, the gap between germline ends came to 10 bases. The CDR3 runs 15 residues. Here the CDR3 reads CASSFVGVNTGELFF. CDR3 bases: TGTGCCAGCAGCTTCGTCGGGGTTAACACCGGGGAGCTGTTTTTT.

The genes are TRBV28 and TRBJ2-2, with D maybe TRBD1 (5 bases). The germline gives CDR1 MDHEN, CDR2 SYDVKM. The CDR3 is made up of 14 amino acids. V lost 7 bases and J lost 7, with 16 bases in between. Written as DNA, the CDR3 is TGTGCCAGCAAAAAGGGGTCTCCGGGCGGGGAGCTGTTTTTT. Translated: CASKKGSPGGELFF.

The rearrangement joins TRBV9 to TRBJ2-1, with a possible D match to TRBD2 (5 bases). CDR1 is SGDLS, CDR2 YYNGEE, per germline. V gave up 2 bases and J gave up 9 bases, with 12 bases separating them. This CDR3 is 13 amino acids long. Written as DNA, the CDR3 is TGTGCCAGCAGCGTCGTACTAGTTGGTGAGCAGTTCTTC. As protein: CASSVVLVGEQFF. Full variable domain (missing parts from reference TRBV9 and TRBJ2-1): DSGVTQTPKHLITATGQRVTLRCSPRSGDLSVYWYQQSLDQGLQFLIQYYNGEERAKGNILERFSAQQFPDLHSELNLSSLELGDSALYFCASSVVLVGEQFFGPGTRLTVL.

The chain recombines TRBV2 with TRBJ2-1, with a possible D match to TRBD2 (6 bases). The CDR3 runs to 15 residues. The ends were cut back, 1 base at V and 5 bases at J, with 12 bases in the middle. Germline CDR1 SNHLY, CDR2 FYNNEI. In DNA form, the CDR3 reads TGTGCCAGCAGTGAAGAAGTTGGAGGGAACAATGAGCAGTTCTTC. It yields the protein CASSEEVGGNNEQFF.

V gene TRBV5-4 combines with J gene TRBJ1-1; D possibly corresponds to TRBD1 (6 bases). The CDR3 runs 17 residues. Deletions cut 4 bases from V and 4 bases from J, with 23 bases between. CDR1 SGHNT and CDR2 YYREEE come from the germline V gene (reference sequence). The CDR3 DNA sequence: TGTGCCAGCAGCGTGGGGGCGGGGGCGTTTGGCGGCACTGAAGCTTTCTTT. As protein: CASSVGAGAFGGTEAFF.

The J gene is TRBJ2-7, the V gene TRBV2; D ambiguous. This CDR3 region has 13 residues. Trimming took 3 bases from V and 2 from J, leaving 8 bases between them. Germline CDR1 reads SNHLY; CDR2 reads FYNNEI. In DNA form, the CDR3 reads TGTGCCAGCAGTGAGTACAGAACCTACGAGCAGTACTTC. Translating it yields CASSEYRTYEQYF.

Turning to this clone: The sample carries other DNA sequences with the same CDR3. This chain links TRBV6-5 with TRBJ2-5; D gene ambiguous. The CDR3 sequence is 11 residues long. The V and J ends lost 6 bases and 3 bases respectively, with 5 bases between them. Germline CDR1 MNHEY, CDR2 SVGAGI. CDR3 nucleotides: TGTGCCAGCAGCTTGAAAGAGACCCAGTACTTC. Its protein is CASSLKETQYF.

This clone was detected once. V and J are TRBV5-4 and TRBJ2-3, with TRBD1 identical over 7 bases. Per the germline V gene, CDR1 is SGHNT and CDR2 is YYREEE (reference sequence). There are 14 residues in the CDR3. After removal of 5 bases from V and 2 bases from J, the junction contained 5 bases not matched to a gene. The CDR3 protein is CASSGQVPTDTQYF. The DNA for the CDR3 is TGTGCCAGCAGTGGACAGGTTCCCACAGATACGCAGTATTTT.

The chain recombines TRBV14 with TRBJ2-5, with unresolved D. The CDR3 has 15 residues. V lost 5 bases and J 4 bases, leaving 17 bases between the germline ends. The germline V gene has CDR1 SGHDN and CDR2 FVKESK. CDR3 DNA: TGTGCCAGCAGCGAGGTTTGGGGTACTCGAGAGACCCAGTACTTC. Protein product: CASSEVWGTRETQYF.

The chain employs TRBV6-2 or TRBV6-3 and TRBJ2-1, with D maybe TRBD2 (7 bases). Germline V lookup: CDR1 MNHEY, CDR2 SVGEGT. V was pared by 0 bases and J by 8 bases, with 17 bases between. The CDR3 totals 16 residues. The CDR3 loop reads CASSYSFTGGKDEQFF. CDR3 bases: TGTGCCAGCAGTTACTCGTTTACGGGGGGCAAGGATGAGCAGTTCTTC.

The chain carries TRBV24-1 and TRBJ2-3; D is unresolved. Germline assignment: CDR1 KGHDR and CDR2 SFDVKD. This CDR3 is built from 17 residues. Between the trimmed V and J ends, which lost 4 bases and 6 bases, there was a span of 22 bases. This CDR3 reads CATSDPKLSTKSDTQYF. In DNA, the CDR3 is TGTGCCACCAGTGACCCCAAGTTAAGCACAAAGTCGGATACGCAGTATTTT.

The CDR3 reads CASSQDGGYTF. The CDR3 DNA is TGTGCCAGCAGCCAAGATGGAGGCTACACCTTC. The V and J genes are TRBV3-1 (or the pseudogene TRBV3-2) and TRBJ1-2; D is unresolved. The germline V and J ends were trimmed by 0 bases and 8 bases, with 4 bases remaining between them. The CDR3 has 11 residues. Germline V lookup: CDR1 LGHDT, CDR2 YNNKEL (reference sequence).

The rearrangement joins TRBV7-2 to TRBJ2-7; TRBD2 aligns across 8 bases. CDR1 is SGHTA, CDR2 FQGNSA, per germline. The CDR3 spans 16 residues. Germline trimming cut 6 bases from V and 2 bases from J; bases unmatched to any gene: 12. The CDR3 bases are TGTGCCAGCAGGGAGACCGGGACTAGTTTCACCTACGAGCAGTACTTC. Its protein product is CASRETGTSFTYEQYF.

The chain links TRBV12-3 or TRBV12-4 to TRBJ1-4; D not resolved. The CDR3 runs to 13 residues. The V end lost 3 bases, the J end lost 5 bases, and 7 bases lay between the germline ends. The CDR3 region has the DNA TGTGCCAGCAGTTTGGCGGGGAATGAAAAACTGTTTTTT. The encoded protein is CASSLAGNEKLFF.

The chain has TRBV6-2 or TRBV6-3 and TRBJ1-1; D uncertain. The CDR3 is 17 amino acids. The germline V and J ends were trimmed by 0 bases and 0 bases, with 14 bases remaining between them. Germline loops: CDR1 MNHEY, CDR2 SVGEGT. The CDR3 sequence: CASSYSILEGMNTEAFF. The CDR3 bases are TGTGCCAGCAGTTACTCGATCCTTGAAGGGATGAACACTGAAGCTTTCTTT.

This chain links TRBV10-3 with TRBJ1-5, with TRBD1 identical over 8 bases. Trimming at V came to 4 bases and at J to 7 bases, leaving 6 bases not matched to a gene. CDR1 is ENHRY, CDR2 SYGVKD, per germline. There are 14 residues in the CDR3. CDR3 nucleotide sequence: TGTGCCATCAGTGCACAGGGGGGAAGGCAGCCCCAGCATTTT. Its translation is CAISAQGGRQPQHF.

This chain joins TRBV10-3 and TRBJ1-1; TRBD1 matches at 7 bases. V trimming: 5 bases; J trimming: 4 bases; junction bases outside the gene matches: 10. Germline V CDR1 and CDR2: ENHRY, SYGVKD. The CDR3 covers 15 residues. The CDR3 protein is CAISPVQGKGTEAFF. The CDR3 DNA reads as TGTGCCATCAGTCCCGTACAGGGGAAGGGCACTGAAGCTTTCTTT.

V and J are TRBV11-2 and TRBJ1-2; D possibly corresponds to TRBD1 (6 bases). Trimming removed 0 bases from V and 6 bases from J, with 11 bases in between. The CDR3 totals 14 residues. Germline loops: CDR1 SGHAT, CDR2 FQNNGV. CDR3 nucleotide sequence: TGTGCCAGCAGCTTAGACAGGGGTGTGGATGGCTACACCTTC. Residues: CASSLDRGVDGYTF.

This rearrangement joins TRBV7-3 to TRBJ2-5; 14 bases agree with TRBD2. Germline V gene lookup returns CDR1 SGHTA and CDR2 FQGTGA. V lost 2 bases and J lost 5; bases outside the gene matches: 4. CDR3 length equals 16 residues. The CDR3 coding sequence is TGTGCCAGCAGCTTAGACGGGACTAGCGGGAGTGAGACCCAGTACTTC. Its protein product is CASSLDGTSGSETQYF. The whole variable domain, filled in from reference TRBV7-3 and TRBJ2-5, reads GAGVSQTPSNKVTEKGKYVELRCDPISGHTALYWYRQSLGQGPEFLIYFQGTGAADDSGLPNDRFFAVRPEGSVSTLKIQRTERGDSAVYLCASSLDGTSGSETQYFGPGTRLLVL.

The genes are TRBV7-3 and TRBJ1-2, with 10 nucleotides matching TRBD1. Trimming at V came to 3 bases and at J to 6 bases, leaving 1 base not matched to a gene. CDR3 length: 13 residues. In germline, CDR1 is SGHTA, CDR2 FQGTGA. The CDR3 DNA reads TGTGCCAGCAGCTTGGGGACAGGGGATGGCTACACCTTC. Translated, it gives CASSLGTGDGYTF.

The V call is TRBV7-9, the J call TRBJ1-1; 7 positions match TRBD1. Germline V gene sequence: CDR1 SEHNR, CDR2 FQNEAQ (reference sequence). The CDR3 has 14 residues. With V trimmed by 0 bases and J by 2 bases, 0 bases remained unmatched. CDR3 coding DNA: TGTGCCAGCAGCTTAGCAGGGGGCAACACTGAAGCTTTCTTT. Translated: CASSLAGGNTEAFF.